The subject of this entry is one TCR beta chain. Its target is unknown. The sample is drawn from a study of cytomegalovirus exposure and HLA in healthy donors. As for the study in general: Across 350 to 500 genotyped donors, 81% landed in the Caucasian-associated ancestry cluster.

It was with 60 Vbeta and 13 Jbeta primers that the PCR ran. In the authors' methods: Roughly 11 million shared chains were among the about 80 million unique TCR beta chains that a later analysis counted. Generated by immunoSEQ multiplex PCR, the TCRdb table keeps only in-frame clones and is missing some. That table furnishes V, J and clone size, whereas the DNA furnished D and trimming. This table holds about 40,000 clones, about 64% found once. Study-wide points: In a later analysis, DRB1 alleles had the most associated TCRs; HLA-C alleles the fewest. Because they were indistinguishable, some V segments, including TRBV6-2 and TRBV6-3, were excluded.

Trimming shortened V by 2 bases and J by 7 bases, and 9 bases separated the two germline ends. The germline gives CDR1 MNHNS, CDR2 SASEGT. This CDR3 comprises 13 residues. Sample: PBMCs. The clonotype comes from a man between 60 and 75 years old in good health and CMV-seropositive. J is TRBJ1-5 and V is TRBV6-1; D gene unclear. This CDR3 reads CASSESGRQPQHF. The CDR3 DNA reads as TGTGCCAGCAGTGAATCGGGTAGGCAGCCCCAGCATTTT.